This T cell receptor beta chain originates from a study of shared clonotypes between healthy human individuals. The repertoire was sequenced with immunoSEQ multiplex PCR; TCRdb's copy has only in-frame clones and lacks some. The sample shows around 1,100,000 clones, 60% to 80% of them seen only once. The V gene lost 5 bases and the J gene lost 1 base, with 11 bases spanning the gap. In germline, CDR1 is MNHEY, CDR2 SVGAGI. The CDR3 has 14 residues. This clone has just a few counts. The clonotype was recovered from a man aged 18 to 29 in good health. Some clones in this sample may be carry-over from other donors' samples. The material sequenced was memory CD4+ T cells from PBMCs. This sample's subset: CD45RA-negative fraction. The gene calls are TRBV6-5 and TRBJ1-1; D is perhaps TRBD1 (5 bases). The CDR3 DNA sequence: TGTGCCAGCAGTCCGGGACGGCGGAACACTGAAGCTTTCTTT. This gives the protein CASSPGRRNTEAFF.